These 27 T cell receptor beta chains originate from one sample sequenced in a study of identical twins. TCRdb processed the 5' RACE reads anew with MiXCR; each CDR3 protein has one entry. This table has about 260,000 distinct CDR3 sequences, roughly 7% appearing once. The sample was also linked to a second study, of yellow fever vaccine responses in identical twins.

Material for sequencing was memory (CD45RO+) T cells sorted from blood. The receptors come from a woman aged 18-29 years in good health.

This clonotype has a count of ten or more. The CDR3 is CASSLRGTTDTQYF. The DNA for the CDR3 is TGTGCCAGCAGTTTAAGGGGGACCACAGATACGCAGTATTTT. This chain joins TRBV12-3 or TRBV12-4 and TRBJ2-3, with D tentatively TRBD1 (6 bases). The CDR3 spans 14 residues. V lost 2 bases and J lost 2, with 8 bases in between.

Turning to this clonotype: Just one base apart from a much larger clone, this may be a read error. V usage is TRBV12-3 or TRBV12-4 and J usage is TRBJ2-1; the D gene is possibly TRBD2 (5 bases). The J call may be in error: the DNA end matches TRBJ2-7 better. The CDR3 is 13 residues long. Written as DNA, the CDR3 is TGTGCCAGCAGTGGTTTACGGGGAAATGAGCAGTACTTC. Translated: CASSGLRGNEQYF.

This clonotype was observed a few times. The rearrangement uses TRBV9 and TRBJ1-1; a possible D gene is TRBD1 (6 bases). This CDR3 has 14 amino acids. Trimming took off 0 bases at V and 5 bases at J, with 11 bases between the two ends. The germline V gene has CDR1 SGDLS and CDR2 YYNGEE. The CDR3: CASSVAGGQTEAFF. The CDR3 region has the DNA TGTGCCAGCAGCGTAGCTGGGGGCCAGACTGAAGCTTTCTTT.

This chain joins TRBV7-9 and TRBJ2-1; TRBD1 or TRBD2 may be the D gene (6 bases each). CDR1 and CDR2 from the germline V gene are SEHNR and FQNEAQ (reference sequence). V was shortened by 4 bases and J by 8 bases, with 18 bases between the two germline ends. CDR3 length: 15 residues. The CDR3 DNA sequence: TGTGCCAGCAGCTCTTGGGACACTAGCTCCTATGAGCAGTTCTTC. This sequence encodes CASSSWDTSSYEQFF.

This clonotype was counted at least ten times. This sequence joins TRBV28 and TRBJ1-5; 7 bases map to TRBD1. From germline, CDR1 is MDHEN and CDR2 SYDVKM. J lost 6 bases, V lost 4 bases, and 9 bases had no gene match. The CDR3 is made up of 15 amino acids. CDR3 nucleotide sequence: TGTGCCAGCAGTTCCGGAGAGGGGGCAGGTCAGCCCCAGCATTTT. This translates into CASSSGEGAGQPQHF.

This chain connects TRBV24-1 to TRBJ2-5; D tentatively reads TRBD1 or TRBD2 (6 bases each). The CDR3 extends over 15 amino acids. Trimming shortened V by 3 bases and J by 2 bases, and 12 bases separated the two germline ends. Germline CDR1 KGHDR, CDR2 SFDVKD. CDR3 nucleotide sequence: TGTGCCACCAGTGATACAGGGACTCTTCAAGAGACCCAGTACTTC. Translating gives CATSDTGTLQETQYF.

The V gene is TRBV28, the J gene TRBJ2-6; D may be TRBD2 (6 bases). The CDR3 extends over 21 amino acids. Germline V CDR1 and CDR2: MDHEN, SYDVKM. V shed 5 bases and J shed 0 bases, with 26 bases lying between them. The DNA of the CDR3 is TGTGCCAGCAGTACCCTTGCGTCTCAGGGACTCCCTCTCTCTGGGGCCAACGTCCTGACTTTC. It codes for CASSTLASQGLPLSGANVLTF.

This clonotype occurred a few times. The chain employs TRBV29-1 and TRBJ2-3, with 11 nucleotides matching TRBD1. Germline V gives CDR1 SQVTM, CDR2 ANQGSEA. V shed 2 bases and J 3 bases; nucleotides not matched to a gene: 4. CDR3 size: 15 residues. CDR3 loop: CSVELGQGATDTQYF. DNA of the CDR3: TGCAGCGTTGAATTAGGACAGGGGGCGACAGATACGCAGTATTTT.

This clonotype has just a few counts. The gene calls are TRBV5-8 and TRBJ2-3, with 10 bases lining up with TRBD2. V shed 4 bases, J shed 2 bases, and the junction held 7 bases outside the gene matches. The germline V gene encodes CDR1 SGHTS and CDR2 YDEGEE. This CDR3 is built from 16 residues. The DNA of the CDR3 is TGTGCCAGCAGCGAATTAGGACTAGCGGTCACAGATACGCAGTATTTT. This sequence encodes CASSELGLAVTDTQYF.

This clonotype was observed a few times. The chain recombines TRBV5-1 with TRBJ1-1; 7 nucleotides agree with TRBD1. The CDR3 loop spans 16 amino acids. CDR1 is SGHRS, CDR2 YFSETQ, per germline. J gave up 4 bases and V 4 bases, and 13 bases lay outside the gene matches. The CDR3 bases are TGCGCCAGCAGCGACTACAGGGGCGGAAGTGTCACTGAAGCTTTCTTT. Translating it yields CASSDYRGGSVTEAFF.

This clonotype was observed many times. This chain uses TRBV6-1 with TRBJ2-1; 7 bases are shared with TRBD2. The V gene's germline CDR1 is MNHNS and CDR2 SASEGT. The V gene end was trimmed by 7 bases and the J gene end by 4 bases; junction bases not matched to a gene: 10. The CDR3 is 15 amino acids. CDR3 DNA: TGTGCCAGCACATTAAGCGGGGTCGGATACAATGAGCAGTTCTTC. Translation gives CASTLSGVGYNEQFF.

This chain links TRBV18 with TRBJ1-2, with D possibly being TRBD1 (5 bases). Trimming cost V 3 bases and J 5 bases, with 16 bases left between them. CDR3 length equals 15 residues. Germline assignment: CDR1 KGHSH and CDR2 LQKENI. This chain's CDR3 is CASSPSWGGLYGYTF. The CDR3 DNA is TGTGCCAGCTCACCCTCATGGGGGGGACTATATGGCTACACCTTC.

This chain joins TRBV5-6 and TRBJ1-1; TRBD1 is a possible D gene (6 bases). This CDR3 has 16 amino acids. CDR1 and CDR2 from the germline V gene are SGHDT and YYEEEE. Trimming pared 6 bases from V and 0 bases from J, leaving 18 bases between. CDR3 region: CASNGGGPSMNTEAFF. Here the CDR3 DNA reads TGTGCCAGCAACGGAGGGGGGCCCTCTATGAACACTGAAGCTTTCTTT.

This clonotype was seen ten or more times. The V gene is TRBV20-1, the J gene TRBJ2-1; 8 bases match TRBD2. Germline V gene lookup returns CDR1 DFQATT and CDR2 SNEGSKA (reference sequence). The ends lost 4 bases at V and 0 bases at J; junction bases unmatched: 5. This CDR3 has 15 amino acids. The CDR3 coding sequence is TGCAGTGCTATAGCGGGACCGTACTCCTACAATGAGCAGTTCTTC. This gives the protein CSAIAGPYSYNEQFF.

This rearrangement joins TRBV3-1 to TRBJ1-4; 7 bases align to TRBD1. Unmatched junction bases numbered 4, after V lost 6 bases and J lost 0 bases. CDR1 is LGHDT, CDR2 YNNKEL, per germline (reference sequence). CDR3 length: 15 amino acids. CDR3 DNA sequence: TGTGCCAGCAGAGCCGGGACAGCAACTAATGAAAAACTGTTTTTT. This gives the protein CASRAGTATNEKLFF.

The rearrangement joins TRBV2 to TRBJ1-1, with TRBD1 matching 8 bases. The ends lost 0 bases at V and 0 bases at J; junction bases unmatched: 12. This CDR3 is built from 19 residues. CDR1 SNHLY and CDR2 FYNNEI come from the germline V gene. The CDR3 DNA is TGTGCCAGCAGTGAAGCCCTCCCGGGAACACAGGGGGTGAACACTGAAGCTTTCTTT. Translating it yields CASSEALPGTQGVNTEAFF.

In this sample, this clonotype turned up many times. This chain connects TRBV5-1 to TRBJ1-6; no reliable D call. V was shortened by 5 bases and J by 7 bases, with 13 bases between the two germline ends. This CDR3 spans 14 amino acids. CDR1 is SGHRS, CDR2 YFSETQ, per germline. The CDR3: CASRKDGGNSPLHF. The CDR3 nucleotides read TGCGCCAGCAGGAAGGACGGTGGGAATTCACCCCTCCACTTT.

This clonotype occurred many times. V gene TRBV18 combines with J gene TRBJ2-2; D may be TRBD1 (5 bases). CDR3 size: 16 residues. V dropped 1 base and J dropped 5 bases, with 14 bases sitting between them. CDR1 and CDR2 (germline): KGHSH, LQKENI. The CDR3 nucleotides read TGTGCCAGCTCACCACGTCCAGGGATGGGAACCGGGGAGCTGTTTTTT. It codes for CASSPRPGMGTGELFF.

The chain recombines TRBV20-1 with TRBJ1-5; D is undetermined. Germline V gene lookup returns CDR1 DFQATT and CDR2 SNEGSKA (reference sequence). The CDR3 spans 13 residues. Trimming stripped 7 bases from V and 2 bases from J, with 12 bases between. CDR3 sequence (DNA): TGCAGTGTATATGGATATGGCAATCAGCCCCAGCATTTT. This encodes CSVYGYGNQPQHF.

The CDR3 sequence is CASSGRQLNTGELFF. The CDR3 DNA follows: TGTGCCAGTTCGGGTCGGCAACTTAACACCGGGGAGCTGTTTTTT. J is TRBJ2-2 and V is TRBV19; D unclear. The ends were cut back, 8 bases at V and 2 bases at J, with 15 bases in the middle. The germline V gene has CDR1 LNHDA and CDR2 SQIVND (reference sequence). The CDR3 spans 15 residues.

A few counts support this clonotype. V gene TRBV18 combines with J gene TRBJ2-1, with 8 bases aligning to TRBD1. This CDR3 is built from 13 residues. V gave up 6 bases and J gave up 8 bases; unmatched junction bases: 6. Germline V gives CDR1 KGHSH, CDR2 LQKENI. The CDR3 loop is CASSQQGGYEQFF. In nucleotides, the CDR3 is TGTGCCAGCTCTCAACAGGGGGGATATGAGCAGTTCTTC. Supplemented by reference TRBV18 and TRBJ2-1, the full variable domain reads NAGVMQNPRHLVRRRGQEARLRCSPMKGHSHVYWYRQLPEEGLKFMVYLQKENIIDESGMPKERFSAEFPKEGPSILRIQQVVRGDSAAYFCASSQQGGYEQFFGPGTRLTVL.

This clonotype was detected many times. The chain links TRBV25-1 to TRBJ2-2, with TRBD1 identical over 9 bases. Germline CDR1 reads MGHDK; CDR2 reads SYGVNS. With 4 bases clipped from V and 6 bases from J, the junction kept 12 bases outside the gene matches. The CDR3 consists of 17 residues. DNA of the CDR3: TGTGCCAGCAGTGGGCCCAGGACAGGGGTGTACCCCGGGGAGCTGTTTTTT. This gives the protein CASSGPRTGVYPGELFF.

There are many counts of this clonotype. V usage is TRBV6-5 and J usage is TRBJ2-3, with 11 bases that match TRBD2. The CDR3 has 19 residues. The V segment lost 0 bases and the J segment 3 bases; nucleotides outside the gene matches: 11. Germline-derived CDR1 and CDR2 are MNHEY and SVGAGI. The chain's CDR3 is CASSYSSSGRSMGTDTQYF. The DNA for the CDR3 is TGTGCCAGCAGTTACTCGTCTAGCGGGAGGAGTATGGGGACAGATACGCAGTATTTT.

A few counts support this clonotype. The V and J genes are TRBV7-2 and TRBJ2-7, with D uncertain. Germline CDR1 SGHTA, CDR2 FQGNSA. Between the trimmed V and J ends, which lost 1 base and 4 bases, there was a span of 8 bases. This CDR3 region has 13 residues. The CDR3 loop is CASSLVDGYEQYV. In DNA form, the CDR3 reads TGTGCCAGCAGCTTAGTTGATGGTTACGAGCAGTACGTC.

This clonotype has a handful of counts. The V and J genes are TRBV6-4 and TRBJ2-1, with D possibly matching TRBD2 (6 bases). The CDR3 totals 14 residues. V was clipped by 4 bases and J by 8 bases, with 15 bases between them. CDR1 is MRHNA and CDR2 is SNTAGT in the germline V gene. The CDR3 region is CASSGSRESDEQFF. As DNA, the CDR3 is TGTGCCAGCAGTGGGTCACGGGAGAGCGATGAGCAGTTCTTC.

This clonotype has ten or more counts. The chain is built from TRBV4-1 and TRBJ1-6; 8 bases fit TRBD1. From germline, CDR1 is MGHRA and CDR2 YSYEKL. V was clipped by 1 base and J by 10 bases; unmatched bases: 3. The CDR3 is 14 amino acids. The DNA of the CDR3 is TGCGCCAGCAGCCAAGGCAGGGGGCTCTCACCCCTCCACTTT. This encodes CASSQGRGLSPLHF.

The chain carries TRBV5-1 and TRBJ1-2; D ambiguous. V gave up 5 bases and J gave up 6 bases, with 11 bases separating them. The CDR3 has 12 residues. Looked up from germline, CDR1 is SGHRS and CDR2 is YFSETQ. The CDR3 loop reads CASSTGIDGYTF. As DNA, the CDR3 is TGCGCCAGCAGTACCGGAATCGATGGCTACACCTTC.